Sequencing of this T cell receptor (beta chain) was carried out in a study of T cell responses to AZD1222 COVID-19 vaccine. Produced via immunoSEQ multiplex PCR; TCRdb's table is partial and in-frame only. This repertoire shows some 84,000 clones, around 88% found once; its top ten account for 11%. The V and J ends lost 4 bases and 2 bases respectively, with 13 bases between them. Germline-derived CDR1 and CDR2 are SGDLS and YYNGEE. The CDR3 spans 14 residues. Sequences were derived from peripheral blood, sampled 28 days after the second AZD1222 dose. This clonotype was sampled from an adult who received the AZD1222 COVID-19 vaccine. The genes are TRBV9 and TRBJ2-7; D is unclear. This CDR3 is CASSPGPNPYEQYF. CDR3 in DNA: TGTGCCAGCAGCCCCGGGCCGAACCCCTACGAGCAGTACTTC.